The 29 T cell receptor beta chains presented below share a single source sample, sequenced in a study of blood T cell repertoires in COVID-19. Method: immunoSEQ multiplex PCR; TCRdb's copy keeps in-frame clones and lacks some. The table includes about 160,000 clones, 75% to 90% detected once. Material for sequencing was peripheral blood. The receptor source for this set is an elderly man with acute or convalescent COVID-19.

This sequence joins TRBV7-6 and TRBJ2-7; tentative D call: TRBD1 (7 bases). Germline values: CDR1 SGHVS, CDR2 FNYEAQ. The CDR3 spans 19 residues. V gave up 5 bases and J gave up 4 bases, with 30 bases separating them. This CDR3 reads CASSPLGQATVHGGYEQYF. The DNA for the CDR3 is TGTGCCAGCAGCCCCCTAGGACAGGCCACGGTACACGGGGGATACGAGCAGTACTTC.

This clone was seen only once. The chain employs TRBV14 and TRBJ2-2; unclear D gene. This CDR3 has 18 residues. V gave up 7 bases and J gave up 0 bases, with 21 bases separating them. Looked up from germline, CDR1 is SGHDN and CDR2 is FVKESK. CDR3 protein: CASTEVPVLPPNTGELFF. The DNA of the CDR3 is TGTGCCAGCACTGAGGTGCCAGTTCTCCCTCCGAACACCGGGGAGCTGTTTTTT.

The chain carries TRBV19 and TRBJ1-5, with 10 positions matching TRBD1. V lost 1 base and J lost 7; bases outside the gene matches: 7. The CDR3 contains 16 residues. CDR1 and CDR2 (germline): LNHDA, SQIVND (reference sequence). CDR3 sequence: CASSIVSGQGGQPQHF. The CDR3 bases are TGTGCCAGTAGTATAGTTTCCGGACAGGGGGGCCAGCCCCAGCATTTT.

The J gene is TRBJ2-1, the V gene TRBV7-3, with D maybe TRBD2 (6 bases). The germline gives CDR1 SGHTA, CDR2 FQGTGA. V was trimmed by 5 bases and J by 6 bases, leaving 20 bases between them. The length of the CDR3 is 16 residues. The CDR3 here is CASSGGGTYGSNEQFF. CDR3 nucleotide sequence: TGTGCCAGCAGCGGAGGAGGGACTTACGGCTCCAATGAGCAGTTCTTC.

V gene TRBV27 combines with J gene TRBJ2-7; the match to TRBD1 covers 9 bases. V was clipped by 6 bases and J by 0 bases; unmatched bases: 3. This CDR3 region has 14 residues. Germline assignment: CDR1 MNHEY and CDR2 SMNVEV (reference sequence). In DNA, the CDR3 is TGTGCCAGCAGCCGGGACAGGGACTCCTACGAGCAGTACTTC. Its translation: CASSRDRDSYEQYF.

This rearrangement joins TRBV29-1 to TRBJ2-5, with 8 bases aligning to TRBD2. This CDR3 is 15 amino acids long. V lost 3 bases to trimming and J lost 5 bases; unmatched junction nucleotides: 11. Germline V lookup: CDR1 SQVTM, CDR2 ANQGSEA. Written as DNA, the CDR3 is TGCAGCGTTGAGGTAACGGGAGGGCCCTTTGAGACCCAGTACTTC. Translating it yields CSVEVTGGPFETQYF.

The chain is built from TRBV19 and TRBJ2-2, with 7 bases that match TRBD1. There are 18 residues in the CDR3. Per the germline V gene, CDR1 is LNHDA and CDR2 is SQIVND (reference sequence). V lost 2 bases to trimming and J lost 4 bases; unmatched junction nucleotides: 13. The DNA for the CDR3 is TGTGCCAGTAGTATATTCGTAGTGGGACAGTCGAGCACCGGGGAGCTGTTTTTT. This translates into CASSIFVVGQSSTGELFF.

The genes are TRBV2 and TRBJ2-5; TRBD2 might be the D (5 bases). Germline loops: CDR1 SNHLY, CDR2 FYNNEI. CDR3 length: 13 amino acids. Trimming cost V 7 bases and J 3 bases, with 12 bases left between them. As DNA, the CDR3 is TGTGCCAGCACGACCTCGGAGGAAGAGACCCAGTACTTC. Protein sequence: CASTTSEEETQYF.

The CDR3 spells CASSHQETQYF. The CDR3 DNA reads as TGTGCCAGCAGCCATCAAGAGACCCAGTACTTC. The J gene is TRBJ2-5, the V gene TRBV12-3 or TRBV12-4; no definite D call. The germline V and J ends were trimmed by 6 bases and 2 bases, with 4 bases remaining between them. The CDR3 runs 11 residues.

This clone was observed a single time. The V gene is TRBV7-8, the J gene TRBJ2-4; 12 nucleotides align to TRBD2. V lost 0 bases and J lost 0; bases outside the gene matches: 9. The germline gives CDR1 SGHVS, CDR2 FQNEAQ. The CDR3 has 20 residues. CDR3 loop: CASSLAELAGGPLAKNIQYF. CDR3 bases: TGTGCCAGCAGCTTAGCTGAACTAGCGGGAGGCCCCCTAGCCAAAAACATTCAGTACTTC.

The chain is built from TRBV18 and TRBJ1-2; unclear D gene. The CDR3 is 12 amino acids. The germline gives CDR1 KGHSH, CDR2 LQKENI. Trimming cost V 3 bases and J 4 bases, with 6 bases left between them. The CDR3 DNA sequence: TGTGCCAGCTCACCGGTGAGCTATGGCTACACCTTC. The encoded protein is CASSPVSYGYTF.

The rearrangement joins TRBV28 to TRBJ1-4; D might be TRBD1 (6 bases). CDR3 size: 15 residues. Germline values: CDR1 MDHEN, CDR2 SYDVKM. Trimming removed 5 bases from V and 8 bases from J, with 18 bases in between. CDR3 coding DNA: TGTGCCAGCAGTAAAACAGGGAATTCAAACGAAAAACTGTTTTTT. Amino acid sequence: CASSKTGNSNEKLFF.

The rearrangement uses TRBV7-6 and TRBJ1-3; TRBD1 matches at 8 bases. The CDR3 is made up of 15 amino acids. CDR1 and CDR2 (germline): SGHVS, FNYEAQ. V dropped 2 bases and J dropped 4; count of bases not matched to a gene: 4. CDR3 sequence reads: CASSLIQGDGNTIYF. CDR3 DNA: TGTGCCAGCAGCTTAATACAGGGGGACGGAAACACCATATATTTT.

The chain uses TRBV7-2 and TRBJ2-1; D is ambiguous. Germline assignment: CDR1 SGHTA and CDR2 FQGNSA. Trimming removed 7 bases from V and 4 bases from J, with 5 bases in between. The CDR3 has 11 residues. CDR3 in DNA: TGTGCCAGCACCCCTTACAATGAGCAGTTCTTC. It encodes CASTPYNEQFF.

The chain uses TRBV3-1 (or the pseudogene TRBV3-2) and TRBJ1-1; TRBD1 agrees at 7 bases. V was clipped by 6 bases and J by 6 bases; unmatched bases: 10. This CDR3 comprises 14 residues. Per the germline V gene, CDR1 is LGHDT and CDR2 is YNNKEL (reference sequence). The CDR3 DNA is TGTGCCAGCAGTCTACAGGGGCGTGCGGCTGAAGCTTTCTTT. This sequence encodes CASSLQGRAAEAFF.

The chain joins TRBV5-6 to TRBJ1-2; possible D gene TRBD1, 6 bases. Germline CDR1 SGHDT, CDR2 YYEEEE. V lost 4 bases and J lost 12, with 22 bases in between. This CDR3 is built from 14 residues. The CDR3 DNA reads as TGTGCCAGCAGCCCCAAAGGGGGGGCCCTGGGGGACACCTTC. Protein: CASSPKGGALGDTF.

This rearrangement joins TRBV24-1 to TRBJ2-1; TRBD1 matches at 7 bases. Unmatched junction bases numbered 5, after V lost 3 bases and J lost 7 bases. CDR3 length: 14 amino acids. Germline values: CDR1 KGHDR, CDR2 SFDVKD. The CDR3 loop reads CATSDETGINEQFF. CDR3 bases: TGTGCCACCAGTGATGAGACAGGGATTAATGAGCAGTTCTTC.

This clone was observed a few times. This sequence joins TRBV5-1 and TRBJ2-5, with D perhaps matching TRBD2 (6 bases). The CDR3 runs 15 residues. Per the germline V gene, CDR1 is SGHRS and CDR2 is YFSETQ. The V end lost 4 bases, the J end lost 3 bases, and 16 bases lay between the germline ends. The CDR3 sequence: CASSPEGRGEETQYF. CDR3 sequence (DNA): TGCGCCAGCAGCCCCGAGGGGCGGGGAGAAGAGACCCAGTACTTC.

This clone was seen only a few times. The genes are TRBV7-6 and TRBJ1-3; D is possibly TRBD1 (5 bases). Germline CDR1 and CDR2: SGHVS and FNYEAQ. This CDR3 spans 15 amino acids. The V end was cut by 5 bases, the J end by 0 bases, with 11 bases between. DNA of the CDR3: TGTGCCAGCAGCGCCACAGGTTACTCTGGAAACACCATATATTTT. Protein product: CASSATGYSGNTIYF. Full variable domain (rest looked up from reference TRBV7-6 and TRBJ1-3): GAGVSQSPRYKVTKRGQDVALRCDPISGHVSLYWYRQALGQGPEFLTYFNYEAQQDKSGLPNDRFSAERPEGSISTLTIQRTEQRDSAMYRCASSATGYSGNTIYFGEGSWLTVV.

As DNA, the CDR3 is TGTGCCAGCAGACCCGGGACTAGCGGACAAGAGACCCAGTACTTC. This encodes CASRPGTSGQETQYF. V gene TRBV11-3 combines with J gene TRBJ2-5; 11 positions agree with TRBD2. V shed 6 bases, J shed 2 bases, and the junction held 5 bases outside the gene matches. The germline V gene has CDR1 SGHNT and CDR2 YENEEA. This CDR3 is built from 15 residues.

This chain connects TRBV2 to TRBJ1-2, with 7 bases matching TRBD1. CDR1 SNHLY and CDR2 FYNNEI come from the germline V gene. This CDR3 contains 14 residues. The ends lost 4 bases at V and 6 bases at J; junction bases unmatched: 8. CDR3 bases: TGTGCCAGCAGTGTTGGACAGGCCTCTCATGGCTACACCTTC. It translates to CASSVGQASHGYTF.

The rearrangement joins TRBV6-4 to TRBJ1-6; no clear D. V lost 2 bases to trimming and J lost 4 bases, with 24 bases between them. CDR1 and CDR2 from the germline V gene are MRHNA and SNTAGT. The CDR3 totals 20 residues. CDR3 region: CASSDRVAELIPYYNSPLHF. The CDR3 DNA reads TGTGCCAGCAGTGACCGGGTGGCAGAGCTTATACCCTATTATAATTCACCCCTCCACTTT.

The rearrangement uses TRBV16 and TRBJ1-2, with D tentatively TRBD1 (5 bases). The CDR3 is 13 amino acids. V was cut by 1 base and J by 6 bases, with 9 bases left in between. CDR1 KGHSY and CDR2 FQNENV come from the germline V gene. In DNA form, the CDR3 reads TGTGCCAGCAGCCAATGGGCAGGGAATGGCTACACCTTC. This translates into CASSQWAGNGYTF.

The chain combines TRBV5-1 with TRBJ2-7; 14 nucleotides match TRBD2. After removal of 1 base from V and 7 bases from J, the junction contained 10 bases not matched to a gene. Germline V gene lookup returns CDR1 SGHRS and CDR2 YFSETQ. The CDR3 totals 17 residues. CDR3 bases: TGCGCCAGCAGCTTGTCGACTAGCGGGAGGGCCTCGGGGGAGCAGTACTTC. This encodes CASSLSTSGRASGEQYF.

The rearrangement links TRBV6-5 to TRBJ1-2, with no clear D. Per the germline V gene, CDR1 is MNHEY and CDR2 is SVGAGI. The CDR3 consists of 14 residues. V shed 10 bases and J shed 1 base, with 16 bases lying between them. CDR3 bases: TGTGCCACGCTCTCACAGTCGAATAACTATGGCTACACCTTC. This sequence encodes CATLSQSNNYGYTF.

This clone was seen once. The chain uses TRBV27 and TRBJ2-3; 9 bases agree with TRBD2. The CDR3 is 16 residues long. In germline, CDR1 is MNHEY, CDR2 SMNVEV (reference sequence). With V trimmed by 5 bases and J by 4 bases, 10 bases remained unmatched. This chain's CDR3 is CASSPQAGGYPDTQYF. CDR3 bases: TGTGCCAGCAGTCCCCAAGCGGGAGGATATCCAGATACGCAGTATTTT.

CDR3 residues: CASSQEETQYF. The DNA of the CDR3 is TGTGCCAGCAGCCAGGAAGAGACCCAGTACTTC. The chain couples TRBV6-5 to TRBJ2-5; no clear D. The germline gives CDR1 MNHEY, CDR2 SVGAGI. V shed 6 bases and J shed 3 bases, with 5 bases lying between them. The CDR3 spans 11 residues.

The J gene is TRBJ2-2, the V gene TRBV19; TRBD1 matches 7 bases. CDR1 and CDR2 from the germline V gene are LNHDA and SQIVND (reference sequence). This CDR3 spans 12 amino acids. V lost 6 bases and J lost 7; bases outside the gene matches: 2. The CDR3 region is CASRQGYGELFF. In nucleotides, the CDR3 is TGTGCCAGTAGACAGGGGTACGGGGAGCTGTTTTTT.

This CDR3 reads CASSLESGGNGYTF. The CDR3, as DNA: TGCGCCAGCAGCTTGGAGAGCGGGGGTAACGGCTACACCTTC. The rearrangement uses TRBV5-1 and TRBJ1-2; D is perhaps TRBD1 (5 bases). The V gene's germline CDR1 is SGHRS and CDR2 YFSETQ. There are 14 residues in the CDR3. Trimming pared 0 bases from V and 8 bases from J, leaving 14 bases between. Full variable domain (missing parts from reference TRBV5-1 and TRBJ1-2): KAGVTQTPRYLIKTRGQQVTLSCSPISGHRSVSWYQQTPGQGLQFLFEYFSETQRNKGNFPGRFSGRQFSNSRSEMNVSTLELGDSALYLCASSLESGGNGYTFGSGTRLTVV.